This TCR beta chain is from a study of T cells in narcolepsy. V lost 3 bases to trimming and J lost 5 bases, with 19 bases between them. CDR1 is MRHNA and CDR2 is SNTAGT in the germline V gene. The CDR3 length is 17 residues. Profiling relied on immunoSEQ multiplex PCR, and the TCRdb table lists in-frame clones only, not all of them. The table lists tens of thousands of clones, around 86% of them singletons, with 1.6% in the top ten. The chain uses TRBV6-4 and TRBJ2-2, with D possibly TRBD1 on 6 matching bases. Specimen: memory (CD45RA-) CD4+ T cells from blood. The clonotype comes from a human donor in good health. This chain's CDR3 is CASSERGFGDKTGELFF. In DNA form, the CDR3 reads TGTGCCAGCAGTGAGAGGGGTTTCGGGGACAAAACCGGGGAGCTGTTTTTT.